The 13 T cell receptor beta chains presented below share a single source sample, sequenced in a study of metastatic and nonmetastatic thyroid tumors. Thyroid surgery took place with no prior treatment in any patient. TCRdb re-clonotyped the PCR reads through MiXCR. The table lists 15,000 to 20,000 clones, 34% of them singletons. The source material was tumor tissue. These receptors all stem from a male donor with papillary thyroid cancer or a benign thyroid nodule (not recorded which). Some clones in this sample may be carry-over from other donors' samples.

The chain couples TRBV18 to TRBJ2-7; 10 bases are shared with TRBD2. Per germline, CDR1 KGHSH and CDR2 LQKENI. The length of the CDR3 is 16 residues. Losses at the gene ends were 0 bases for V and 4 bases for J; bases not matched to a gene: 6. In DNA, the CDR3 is TGTGCCAGCTCACCACCGGGGACTAGCGCCCTTTACGAGCAGTACTTC. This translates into CASSPPGTSALYEQYF.

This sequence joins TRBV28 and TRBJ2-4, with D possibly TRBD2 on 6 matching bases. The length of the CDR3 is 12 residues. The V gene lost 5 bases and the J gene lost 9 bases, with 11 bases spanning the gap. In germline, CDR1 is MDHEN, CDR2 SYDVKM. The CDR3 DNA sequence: TGTGCCAGCAGTACCGGAGGGTCCATTCAGTACTTC. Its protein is CASSTGGSIQYF.

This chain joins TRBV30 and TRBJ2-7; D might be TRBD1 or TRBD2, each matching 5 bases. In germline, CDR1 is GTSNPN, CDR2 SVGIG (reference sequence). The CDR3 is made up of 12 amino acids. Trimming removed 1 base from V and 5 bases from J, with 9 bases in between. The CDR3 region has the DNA TGTGCCTGGAGTGGGGGGATCCACGAGCAGTACTTC. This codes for CAWSGGIHEQYF. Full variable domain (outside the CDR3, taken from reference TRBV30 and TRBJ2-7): SQTIHQWPATLVQPVGSPLSLECTVEGTSNPNLYWYRQAAGRGLQLLFYSVGIGQISSEVPQNLSASRPQDRQFILSSKKLLLSDSGFYLCAWSGGIHEQYFGPGTRLTVT.

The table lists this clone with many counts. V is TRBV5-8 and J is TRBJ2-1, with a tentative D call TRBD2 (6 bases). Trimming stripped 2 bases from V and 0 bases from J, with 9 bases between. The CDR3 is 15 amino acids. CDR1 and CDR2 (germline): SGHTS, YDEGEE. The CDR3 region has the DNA TGTGCCAGCAGCTTTGGGAGGAGCTCCTACAATGAGCAGTTCTTC. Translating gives CASSFGRSSYNEQFF.

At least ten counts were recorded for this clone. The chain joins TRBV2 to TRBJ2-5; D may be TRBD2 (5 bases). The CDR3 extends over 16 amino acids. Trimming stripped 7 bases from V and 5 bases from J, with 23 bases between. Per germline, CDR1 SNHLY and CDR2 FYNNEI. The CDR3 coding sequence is TGTGCCAGCAATTTCTGGCGGAGAGGGTCTGGGGAGACCCAGTACTTC. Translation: CASNFWRRGSGETQYF.

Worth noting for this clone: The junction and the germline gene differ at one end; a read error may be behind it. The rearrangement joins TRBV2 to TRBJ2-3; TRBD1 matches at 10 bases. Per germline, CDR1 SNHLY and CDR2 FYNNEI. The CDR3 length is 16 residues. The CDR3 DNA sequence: TGTGCCATCAGTGTAAGCCGGGACAGGGGTCAAGATACGCAGTATTTT. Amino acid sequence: CAISVSRDRGQDTQYF.

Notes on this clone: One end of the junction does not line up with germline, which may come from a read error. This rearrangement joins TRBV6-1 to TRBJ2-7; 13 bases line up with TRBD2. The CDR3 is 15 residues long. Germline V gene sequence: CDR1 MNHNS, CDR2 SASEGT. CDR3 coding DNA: TGTGCCAGCGGTGAACTAGCGGGGGGGCAGTACGAGCAGTACTTC. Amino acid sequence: CASGELAGGQYEQYF.

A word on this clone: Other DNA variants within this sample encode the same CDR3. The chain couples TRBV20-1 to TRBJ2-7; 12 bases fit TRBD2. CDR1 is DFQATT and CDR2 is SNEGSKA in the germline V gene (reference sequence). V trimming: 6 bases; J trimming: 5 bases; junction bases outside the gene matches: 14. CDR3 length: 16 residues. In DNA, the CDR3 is TGCAGTGCAAATGGCAGACTAGCGGGAGCGGGAGACGAGCAGTACTTC. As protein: CSANGRLAGAGDEQYF.

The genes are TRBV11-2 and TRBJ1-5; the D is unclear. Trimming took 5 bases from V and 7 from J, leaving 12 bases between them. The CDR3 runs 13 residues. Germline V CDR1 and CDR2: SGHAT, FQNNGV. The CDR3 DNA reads TGTGCCAGCAGCCTCTTTTCTGGGCAGCCCCAGCATTTT. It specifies CASSLFSGQPQHF.

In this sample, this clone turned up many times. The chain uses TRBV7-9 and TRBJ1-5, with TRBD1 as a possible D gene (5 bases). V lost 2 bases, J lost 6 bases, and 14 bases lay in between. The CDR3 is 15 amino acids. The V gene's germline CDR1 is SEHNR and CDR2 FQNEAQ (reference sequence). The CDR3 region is CASSLSGDAGQPQHF. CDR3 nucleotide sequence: TGTGCCAGCAGCTTATCGGGGGACGCGGGTCAGCCCCAGCATTTT.

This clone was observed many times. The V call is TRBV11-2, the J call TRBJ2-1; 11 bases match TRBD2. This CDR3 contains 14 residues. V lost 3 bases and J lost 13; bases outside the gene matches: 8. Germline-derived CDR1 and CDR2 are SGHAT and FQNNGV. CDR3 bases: TGTGCCAGCAGCTTGACTAGCGGGATCCATTATCAGTTCTTC. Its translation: CASSLTSGIHYQFF.

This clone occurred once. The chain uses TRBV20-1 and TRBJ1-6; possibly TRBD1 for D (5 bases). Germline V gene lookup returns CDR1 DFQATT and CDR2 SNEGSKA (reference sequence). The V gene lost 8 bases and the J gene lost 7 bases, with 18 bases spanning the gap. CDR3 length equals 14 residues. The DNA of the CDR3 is TGCAGTTCCGGGGGGGTCCAACGCAATTCACCCCTCCACTTT. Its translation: CSSGGVQRNSPLHF.

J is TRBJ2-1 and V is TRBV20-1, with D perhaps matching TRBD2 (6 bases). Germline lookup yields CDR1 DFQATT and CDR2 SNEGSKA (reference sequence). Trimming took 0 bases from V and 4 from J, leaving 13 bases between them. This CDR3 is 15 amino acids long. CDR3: CSARDTASEYNEQFF. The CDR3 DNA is TGCAGTGCTAGAGATACGGCTAGCGAGTACAATGAGCAGTTCTTC.